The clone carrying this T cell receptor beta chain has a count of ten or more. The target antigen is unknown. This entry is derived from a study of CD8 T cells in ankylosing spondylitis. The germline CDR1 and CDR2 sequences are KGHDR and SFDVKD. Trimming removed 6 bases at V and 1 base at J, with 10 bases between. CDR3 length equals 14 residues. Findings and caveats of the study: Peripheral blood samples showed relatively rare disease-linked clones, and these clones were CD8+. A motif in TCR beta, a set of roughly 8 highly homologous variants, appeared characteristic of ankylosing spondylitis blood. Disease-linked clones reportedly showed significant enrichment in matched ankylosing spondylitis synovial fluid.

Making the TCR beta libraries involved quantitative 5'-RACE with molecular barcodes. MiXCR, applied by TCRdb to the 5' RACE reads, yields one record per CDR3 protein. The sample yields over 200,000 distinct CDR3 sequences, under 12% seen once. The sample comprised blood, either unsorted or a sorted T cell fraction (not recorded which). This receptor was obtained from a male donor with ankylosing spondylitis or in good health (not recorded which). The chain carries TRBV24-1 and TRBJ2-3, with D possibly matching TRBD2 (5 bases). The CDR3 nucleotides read TGTGCCACCAGTCGGGGTGGTCGCACAGATACGCAGTATTTT. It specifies CATSRGGRTDTQYF.